Below are 11 T cell receptor beta chains sequenced from a single sample in a study of cytomegalovirus exposure and HLA in healthy donors. PCR involved 60 Vbeta and 13 Jbeta primers. Using immunoSEQ multiplex PCR, the repertoire was profiled, and TCRdb retains in-frame clones only, with some absent. The sample comprises 200,000 to 250,000 clones, under 85% of which are singletons, and around 1.7% rests with the top ten. Sequenced: PBMCs. The receptors here all came from a man between 45 and 60 years old in good health and CMV-seronegative.

The chain uses TRBV5-1 and TRBJ2-2, with D tentatively TRBD2 (7 bases). The V end lost 2 bases, the J end lost 5 bases, and 13 bases lay between the germline ends. There are 15 residues in the CDR3. Looked up from germline, CDR1 is SGHRS and CDR2 is YFSETQ. CDR3 sequence: CASSFTGRGTGELFF. CDR3 DNA sequence: TGCGCCAGCAGCTTCACAGGGAGGGGAACCGGGGAGCTGTTTTTT.

The chain carries TRBV7-6 and TRBJ2-1; 8 bases match TRBD2. V dropped 2 bases and J dropped 0; count of bases not matched to a gene: 3. The CDR3 runs 16 residues. The germline gives CDR1 SGHVS, CDR2 FNYEAQ. CDR3 in amino acids: CASSLIAGRSYNEQFF. The CDR3 nucleotides read TGTGCCAGCAGCTTAATAGCGGGGCGCTCCTACAATGAGCAGTTCTTC.

CDR3 residues: CASSPLRGRGSGTEAFF. CDR3 DNA: TGTGCCAGCAGCCCCCTTCGGGGCAGGGGTTCGGGTACTGAAGCTTTCTTT. The chain couples TRBV7-3 to TRBJ1-1; D possibly corresponds to TRBD1 (6 bases). This CDR3 is built from 17 residues. V was cut by 5 bases and J by 5 bases, with 24 bases left in between. In germline, CDR1 is SGHTA, CDR2 FQGTGA.

As regards this clone: The identical CDR3 is also encoded by other nucleotide sequences in the sample. The chain employs TRBV7-9 and TRBJ2-1; TRBD2 is a possible D gene (5 bases). Deletions cut 1 base from V and 2 bases from J, with 9 bases between. The length of the CDR3 is 15 residues. Per germline, CDR1 SEHNR and CDR2 FQNEAQ (reference sequence). This CDR3 reads CASSLGGSPYNEQFF. DNA for the CDR3: TGTGCCAGCAGCTTAGGAGGGAGTCCCTACAATGAGCAGTTCTTC.

This rearrangement joins TRBV5-1 to TRBJ2-2, with unresolved D. Germline CDR1 reads SGHRS; CDR2 reads YFSETQ. Trimming removed 4 bases from V and 6 bases from J, with 19 bases in between. The CDR3 has 16 amino acids. Here the CDR3 reads CASSPLRSGGAGELFF. The CDR3 DNA reads as TGCGCCAGCAGCCCCCTTCGGTCCGGTGGTGCCGGGGAGCTGTTTTTT.

The chain uses TRBV6-5 and TRBJ1-2; D not resolved. Germline V gene lookup returns CDR1 MNHEY and CDR2 SVGAGI. The CDR3 sequence is 13 residues long. Trimming removed 6 bases from V and 5 bases from J, with 13 bases in between. The CDR3 region has the DNA TGTGCCAGCAGATTATCGGAGTTATATGGCTACACCTTC. As protein: CASRLSELYGYTF.

This clone was seen only a few times. The chain carries TRBV29-1 and TRBJ2-3, with 15 bases lining up with TRBD2. V lost 6 bases and J lost 5; bases outside the gene matches: 6. The CDR3 consists of 15 residues. Germline CDR1 and CDR2: SQVTM and ANQGSEA. The CDR3 DNA follows: TGCAGCGTGAGGACTAGCGGGAGGGAACGAGATACGCAGTATTTT. This encodes CSVRTSGRERDTQYF.

The chain uses TRBV16 and TRBJ2-7; tentative D call: TRBD2 (5 bases). V was pared by 4 bases and J by 6 bases, with 13 bases between. The CDR3 has 13 amino acids. Per germline, CDR1 KGHSY and CDR2 FQNENV. CDR3 coding DNA: TGTGCCAGCAGCCCTGGGAGTGTCGGCGAGCAGTACTTC. This translates into CASSPGSVGEQYF.

The chain carries TRBV27 and TRBJ1-2; perhaps TRBD1 as D (6 bases). The V and J ends lost 8 bases and 1 base respectively, with 8 bases between them. The length of the CDR3 is 12 residues. Germline V lookup: CDR1 MNHEY, CDR2 SMNVEV (reference sequence). The CDR3 DNA reads as TGTGCCAGCTCACAGGGTAACTATGGCTACACCTTC. This translates into CASSQGNYGYTF.

This chain uses TRBV7-9 with TRBJ1-1; D possibly corresponds to TRBD1 (5 bases). The V end was cut by 5 bases, the J end by 8 bases, with 18 bases between. The germline CDR1 and CDR2 sequences are SEHNR and FQNEAQ (reference sequence). This CDR3 has 14 residues. The CDR3 DNA reads as TGTGCCAGCAGCCCCGACAGTCGTGGGTTAGAAGCTTTCTTT. It encodes CASSPDSRGLEAFF.

This sequence joins TRBV7-9 and TRBJ2-3; a weak D match, TRBD1 (6 bases). Germline V gene data show CDR1 as SEHNR and CDR2 as FQNEAQ (reference sequence). This CDR3 is built from 15 residues. The V end was cut by 0 bases, the J end by 2 bases, with 9 bases between. This CDR3 reads CASSLAAGDTDTQYF. CDR3 nucleotides: TGTGCCAGCAGCTTAGCGGCAGGGGACACAGATACGCAGTATTTT.